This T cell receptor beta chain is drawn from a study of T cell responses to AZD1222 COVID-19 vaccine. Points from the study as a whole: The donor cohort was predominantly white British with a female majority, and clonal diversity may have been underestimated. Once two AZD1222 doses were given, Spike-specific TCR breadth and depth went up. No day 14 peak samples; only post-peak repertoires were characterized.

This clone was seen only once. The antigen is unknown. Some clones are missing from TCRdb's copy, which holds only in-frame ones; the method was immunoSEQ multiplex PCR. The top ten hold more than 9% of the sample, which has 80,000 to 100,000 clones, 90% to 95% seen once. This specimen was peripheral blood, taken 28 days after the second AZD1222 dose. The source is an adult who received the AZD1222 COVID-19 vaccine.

The CDR3: CASSRWTSGGNIKGYEQFF. The CDR3 DNA follows: TGTGCCAGCAGCCGATGGACTAGCGGGGGCAATATTAAGGGCTATGAGCAGTTCTTC. The V and J genes are TRBV11-2 and TRBJ2-1; the match to TRBD2 covers 13 bases. V dropped 5 bases and J dropped 8; count of bases not matched to a gene: 18. The germline gives CDR1 SGHAT, CDR2 FQNNGV. This CDR3 is 19 amino acids long.